A single sample is the source of the 32 T cell receptor beta chains below, sequenced in a study of CD8+CD57+ T cells in acquired aplastic anemia. Genomic DNA served as template for TCR beta VDJ and CDR3 profiling. MiXCR, run by TCRdb on the reads, gives a single entry per CDR3 protein. The sample shows 100,000 to 120,000 distinct CDR3 sequences, under 60% of them seen only once. The source material was sorted CD4+, CD8+, or CD8+CD57+ T cells (not recorded which) from PBMCs. The source of these receptors is a human donor in good health, serving as a control.

The V call is TRBV5-1, the J call TRBJ1-3, with a possible D match to TRBD1 (6 bases). The CDR3 consists of 15 residues. Germline CDR1 and CDR2: SGHRS and YFSETQ. V lost 0 bases and J lost 0, with 7 bases in between. CDR3 in DNA: TGCGCCAGCAGCTTGGACAGGGCCTCTGGAAACACCATATATTTT. Its translation is CASSLDRASGNTIYF. The full variable domain, its missing parts supplied by reference TRBV5-1 and TRBJ1-3, is KAGVTQTPRYLIKTRGQQVTLSCSPISGHRSVSWYQQTPGQGLQFLFEYFSETQRNKGNFPGRFSGRQFSNSRSEMNVSTLELGDSALYLCASSLDRASGNTIYFGEGSWLTVV.

A word on this clonotype: Being one base from a much bigger clone, this may be a read error. This chain uses TRBV12-3 or TRBV12-4 with TRBJ1-1, with TRBD1 as a possible D gene (5 bases). Trimming cost V 5 bases and J 0 bases, with 13 bases left between them. The CDR3 spans 15 residues. The CDR3 DNA reads TGTGCCAGCAGTCGCGGAGGGGAAATGAACACTGAAGCTTTCTTT. It specifies CASSRGGEMNTEAFF.

This clonotype was found a few times. The rearrangement links TRBV4-1 to TRBJ1-3, with no clear D. CDR1 and CDR2 from the germline V gene are MGHRA and YSYEKL. The length of the CDR3 is 14 residues. Trimming took off 0 bases at V and 4 bases at J, with 7 bases between the two ends. The CDR3 DNA reads TGCGCCAGCAGCCAAGAAGGGCAAGGAAACACCATATATTTT. This sequence encodes CASSQEGQGNTIYF.

This clonotype was seen repeatedly, ten times or more. This chain joins TRBV12-3 or TRBV12-4 and TRBJ2-5; TRBD2 aligns across 8 bases. V lost 5 bases and J lost 7; bases outside the gene matches: 21. This CDR3 contains 18 residues. This chain's CDR3 is CASSPGGGGRGAEMTQYF. The CDR3 DNA reads as TGTGCCAGCAGTCCCGGGGGCGGCGGGCGGGGGGCCGAAATGACCCAGTACTTC.

This rearrangement joins TRBV7-7 to TRBJ2-1, with D perhaps matching TRBD1 (6 bases). Germline CDR1 and CDR2: SSHAT and FNYEAQ (reference sequence). Trimming took off 5 bases at V and 2 bases at J, with 13 bases between the two ends. This CDR3 is built from 15 residues. CDR3 coding DNA: TGTGCCAGCAGCCCCCGGACAGCCACCTACAATGAGCAGTTCTTC. Protein: CASSPRTATYNEQFF.

The chain employs TRBV7-9 and TRBJ2-7; D gene ambiguous. This CDR3 spans 10 amino acids. V lost 5 bases, J lost 3 bases, and 2 bases lay in between. Germline assignment: CDR1 SEHNR and CDR2 FQNEAQ (reference sequence). CDR3 region: CASSLYEQYF. The CDR3 DNA is TGTGCCAGCAGCCTCTACGAGCAGTACTTC.

This clonotype occurred many times. CDR3 residues: CASTPIAGGNTGELFF. CDR3 DNA sequence: TGTGCCAGCACCCCGATAGCGGGGGGGAACACCGGGGAGCTGTTTTTT. V gene TRBV9 combines with J gene TRBJ2-2, with 10 positions matching TRBD2. The germline V gene has CDR1 SGDLS and CDR2 YYNGEE. This CDR3 comprises 16 residues. V trimming: 6 bases; J trimming: 1 base; junction bases outside the gene matches: 6.

This clonotype was seen only a few times. The chain employs TRBV12-3 or TRBV12-4 and TRBJ2-1, with 11 bases that match TRBD2. The length of the CDR3 is 16 residues. Trimming cost V 5 bases and J 0 bases; bases outside gene matches: 3. The CDR3 nucleotides are TGTGCCAGCAGTACTAGCGGGGGCTTCTCCTACAATGAGCAGTTCTTC. Its protein product is CASSTSGGFSYNEQFF.

The chain has TRBV5-1 and TRBJ1-1; D gene ambiguous. Germline CDR1 reads SGHRS; CDR2 reads YFSETQ. This CDR3 is 13 amino acids long. V was cut by 5 bases and J by 1 base, with 9 bases left in between. The CDR3 DNA sequence: TGCGCCAGCAGTGATCAGAAGAACACTGAAGCTTTCTTT. Amino acids: CASSDQKNTEAFF.

The table lists this clonotype with a count of one. The J gene is TRBJ2-3, the V gene TRBV9; TRBD2 matches at 11 bases. The CDR3 has 16 residues. Germline V gene sequence: CDR1 SGDLS, CDR2 YYNGEE. V shed 4 bases, J shed 7 bases, and the junction held 11 bases outside the gene matches. The CDR3 here is CASSQGGSGGANTQYF. In DNA form, the CDR3 reads TGTGCCAGCAGCCAAGGAGGTAGCGGGGGGGCCAATACGCAGTATTTT.

This clonotype was found many times. The chain links TRBV20-1 to TRBJ1-2, with no clear D. Germline CDR1 DFQATT, CDR2 SNEGSKA (reference sequence). V lost 2 bases to trimming and J lost 8 bases, with 18 bases between them. The CDR3 contains 14 residues. CDR3 in amino acids: CSARHTALGRGYTF. DNA of the CDR3: TGCAGTGCTAGACACACGGCGCTCGGGAGAGGCTACACCTTC.

This chain links TRBV29-1 with TRBJ2-3, with D perhaps TRBD1 (7 bases). The CDR3 runs to 14 residues. Per the germline V gene, CDR1 is SQVTM and CDR2 is ANQGSEA. Trimming cost V 7 bases and J 1 base, with 15 bases left between them. The CDR3 DNA reads TGCAGCGCCACCCGGGGGACAGGCACAGATACGCAGTATTTT. Protein sequence: CSATRGTGTDTQYF.

This clonotype was observed at least ten times. This sequence joins TRBV4-3 and TRBJ1-1; D call uncertain. The CDR3 loop spans 15 amino acids. Trimming shortened V by 0 bases and J by 0 bases, and 8 bases separated the two germline ends. Per germline, CDR1 LGHNA and CDR2 YSLEER. In nucleotides, the CDR3 is TGCGCCAGCAGCCAAGAACTTGGGATGAACACTGAAGCTTTCTTT. It is translated as CASSQELGMNTEAFF.

For this clonotype: As the CDR3 is not closed by the conserved phenylalanine or tryptophan, this likely results from a read error. This sequence joins TRBV24-1 and TRBJ1-1; no clear D. V shed 5 bases and J shed 4 bases, with 10 bases lying between them. The CDR3 length is 13 residues. Looked up from germline, CDR1 is KGHDR and CDR2 is SFDVKD. CDR3 coding DNA: TGTGCCACCAGTGCCCAGAGGAGCACTGAAGCTTTCCTT. Translation gives CATSAQRSTEAFL.

There are many counts of this clonotype. The rearrangement uses TRBV4-1 and TRBJ2-5; D possibly matches TRBD1 or TRBD2 (5 bases each). The CDR3 extends over 18 amino acids. Germline V CDR1 and CDR2: MGHRA, YSYEKL. V lost 0 bases and J lost 4, with 21 bases in between. The CDR3 DNA sequence: TGCGCCAGCAGCCAAGAAGGGGACGCGCGATACGAGGGAGAGACCCAGTACTTC. Protein: CASSQEGDARYEGETQYF.

This clonotype was seen ten or more times. The chain's CDR3 is CASSPPRREQYF. CDR3 coding DNA: TGTGCCAGCAGCCCCCCTCGGCGGGAGCAGTACTTC. The chain combines TRBV5-5 with TRBJ2-7; no reliable D call. The CDR3 extends over 12 amino acids. From germline, CDR1 is SGHKS and CDR2 YYEKEE (reference sequence). The ends were cut back, 4 bases at V and 7 bases at J, with 12 bases in the middle.

V gene TRBV5-6 combines with J gene TRBJ2-5; 7 nucleotides agree with TRBD1. The trim removed 0 bases at V and 5 bases at J, leaving 4 bases unmatched. The CDR3 loop spans 14 amino acids. Germline V gene lookup returns CDR1 SGHDT and CDR2 YYEEEE. The CDR3: CASSLGTGWETQYF. CDR3 nucleotides: TGTGCCAGCAGCTTGGGGACAGGTTGGGAGACCCAGTACTTC.

V and J are TRBV4-1 and TRBJ2-7; TRBD1 matches at 9 bases. V trimming: 0 bases; J trimming: 4 bases; junction bases outside the gene matches: 4. This CDR3 has 15 residues. Germline CDR1 and CDR2: MGHRA and YSYEKL. This CDR3 reads CASSQDEGTGYEQYF. CDR3 DNA sequence: TGCGCCAGCAGCCAAGATGAAGGGACAGGGTACGAGCAGTACTTC.

The count of this clonotype is one. This rearrangement joins TRBV19 to TRBJ2-7, with 10 bases aligning to TRBD2. The V gene's germline CDR1 is LNHDA and CDR2 SQIVND (reference sequence). CDR3 size: 13 residues. The J segment lost 5 bases and the V segment lost 4 bases, leaving 2 bases of the junction unmatched. CDR3 sequence reads: CASSTLAGDEQYF. As DNA, the CDR3 is TGTGCCAGTAGTACCCTAGCGGGAGACGAGCAGTACTTC.

The sample holds one count of this clonotype. The V and J genes are TRBV29-1 and TRBJ2-7; the D is unclear. The CDR3 totals 11 residues. V was shortened by 2 bases and J by 3 bases, with 5 bases between the two germline ends. Germline CDR1 and CDR2: SQVTM and ANQGSEA. The CDR3 region is CSVEFGYEQYF. CDR3 DNA: TGCAGCGTTGAATTCGGCTACGAGCAGTACTTC.

This clonotype appeared once. V and J are TRBV20-1 and TRBJ2-1; D remains unclear. Looked up from germline, CDR1 is DFQATT and CDR2 is SNEGSKA (reference sequence). Trimming stripped 7 bases from V and 1 base from J, with 14 bases between. The CDR3 extends over 14 amino acids. DNA for the CDR3: TGCAGTGTTGGGCCGGTCAGTTCCTACAATGAGCAGTTCTTC. It translates to CSVGPVSSYNEQFF.

This clonotype has only a few counts. This CDR3 reads CASRQRRELFF. The DNA of the CDR3 is TGTGCCAGTAGGCAGCGTCGGGAGCTGTTTTTT. The gene calls are TRBV19 and TRBJ2-2; no clear D gene. Germline CDR1 and CDR2: LNHDA and SQIVND (reference sequence). The CDR3 totals 11 residues. The V end was cut by 6 bases, the J end by 9 bases, with 8 bases between. The variable domain in full, completed from reference TRBV19 and TRBJ2-2, reads DGGITQSPKYLFRKEGQNVTLSCEQNLNHDAMYWYRQDPGQGLRLIYYSQIVNDFQKGDIAEGYSVSREKKESFPLTVTSAQKNPTAFYLCASRQRRELFFGEGSRLTVL.

At least ten counts were recorded for this clonotype. This sequence joins TRBV19 and TRBJ2-7; weak D call: TRBD1 (6 bases). Germline lookup yields CDR1 LNHDA and CDR2 SQIVND (reference sequence). The CDR3 is made up of 15 amino acids. V was cut by 5 bases and J by 4 bases, with 18 bases left in between. DNA of the CDR3: TGTGCCAGTAGTCAAATCGACAGGACCGGTTACGAGCAGTACTTC. Its translation is CASSQIDRTGYEQYF.

Ten or more counts support this clonotype. The chain couples TRBV19 to TRBJ1-3; D not resolved. The germline V gene encodes CDR1 LNHDA and CDR2 SQIVND (reference sequence). This CDR3 is built from 16 residues. Trimming took 3 bases from V and 0 from J, leaving 12 bases between them. CDR3 sequence: CASSIGMPTSGNTIYF. CDR3 DNA sequence: TGTGCCAGTAGTATCGGAATGCCCACCTCTGGAAACACCATATATTTT.

In nucleotides, the CDR3 is TGTGCCACTTACAGGGTAGAAGCTTTCTTT. This gives the protein CATYRVEAFF. This chain joins TRBV6-6 and TRBJ1-1, with a weak D call TRBD1 (6 bases). The CDR3 covers 10 residues. CDR1 is MNHNY and CDR2 is SVGAGI in the germline V gene (reference sequence). V lost 10 bases and J 8 bases, leaving 11 bases between the germline ends.

The chain couples TRBV10-3 to TRBJ1-5; D not certain. CDR1 is ENHRY, CDR2 SYGVKD, per germline. CDR3 length: 16 residues. With 2 bases removed from V and 0 bases from J, the gap between germline ends came to 11 bases. The chain's CDR3 is CAISERRASSNQPQHF. The CDR3 DNA reads as TGTGCCATCAGTGAGAGGCGTGCCAGTAGCAATCAGCCCCAGCATTTT.

The V and J genes are TRBV11-1 and TRBJ2-1; perhaps TRBD2 as D (6 bases). Germline V gives CDR1 SGHAT, CDR2 FQDESV (reference sequence). This CDR3 has 14 amino acids. Trimming pared 3 bases from V and 4 bases from J, leaving 10 bases between. CDR3 protein: CASSLGLGYNEQFF. The CDR3 nucleotides read TGTGCCAGCAGCTTGGGACTCGGATACAATGAGCAGTTCTTC.

The chain employs TRBV15 and TRBJ2-6, with a tentative D call TRBD2 (6 bases). This CDR3 contains 15 residues. V dropped 1 base and J dropped 3 bases, with 7 bases sitting between them. CDR1 is LNHNV and CDR2 is YYDKDF in the germline V gene (reference sequence). In nucleotides, the CDR3 is TGTGCCACCAGCAGAGGGGGGGATGGGGCCAACGTCCTGACTTTC. Translation: CATSRGGDGANVLTF.

The table lists this clonotype with a few counts. An end of the junction does not agree with germline; a read error may underlie this. This chain links TRBV12-3 or TRBV12-4 with TRBJ2-5; the D is unclear. The CDR3 extends over 13 amino acids. This chain's CDR3 is CAGSHKRGETQYF. CDR3 sequence (DNA): TGTGCCGGCAGTCACAAGCGAGGAGAGACCCAGTACTTC.

This clonotype was seen a few times. J is TRBJ1-2 and V is TRBV20-1; D is unresolved. Germline CDR1 is DFQATT and CDR2 is SNEGSKA (reference sequence). Between the trimmed V and J ends, which lost 4 bases and 2 bases, there was a span of 8 bases. The CDR3 sequence is 12 residues long. The CDR3 loop is CSAIRGNYGYTF. As DNA, the CDR3 is TGCAGTGCTATACGGGGAAACTATGGCTACACCTTC.

This chain connects TRBV7-9 to TRBJ1-1; unclear D gene. Germline V gives CDR1 SEHNR, CDR2 FQNEAQ (reference sequence). Trimming removed 1 base from V and 7 bases from J, with 7 bases in between. This CDR3 has 12 amino acids. The chain's CDR3 is CASSLDPGEAFF. Written as DNA, the CDR3 is TGTGCCAGCAGCTTAGACCCAGGTGAAGCTTTCTTT.

The V gene is TRBV7-2, the J gene TRBJ1-5, with 7 bases aligning to TRBD1. The trim removed 5 bases at V and 4 bases at J, leaving 8 bases unmatched. CDR3 length: 15 amino acids. Germline CDR1 and CDR2: SGHTA and FQGNSA. DNA of the CDR3: TGTGCCAGCAGCACGAGGGGGACAGTTAATCAGCCCCAGCATTTT. It codes for CASSTRGTVNQPQHF.